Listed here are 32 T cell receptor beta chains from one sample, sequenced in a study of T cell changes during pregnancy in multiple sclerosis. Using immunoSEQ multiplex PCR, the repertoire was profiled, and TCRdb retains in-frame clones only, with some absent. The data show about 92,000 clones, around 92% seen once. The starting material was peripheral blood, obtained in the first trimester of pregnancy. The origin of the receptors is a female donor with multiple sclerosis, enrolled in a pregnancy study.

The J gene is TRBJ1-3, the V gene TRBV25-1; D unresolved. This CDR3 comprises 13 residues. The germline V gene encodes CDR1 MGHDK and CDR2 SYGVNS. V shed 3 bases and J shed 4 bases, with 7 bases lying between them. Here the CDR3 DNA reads TGTGCCAGCAGTGACCCCGCGGGAAACACCATATATTTT. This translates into CASSDPAGNTIYF.

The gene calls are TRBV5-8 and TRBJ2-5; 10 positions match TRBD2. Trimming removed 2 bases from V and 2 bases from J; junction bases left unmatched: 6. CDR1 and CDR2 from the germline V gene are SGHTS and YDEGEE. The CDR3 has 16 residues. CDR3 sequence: CASSLVAGGSQETQYF. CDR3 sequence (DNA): TGTGCCAGCAGCTTAGTAGCGGGAGGTTCTCAAGAGACCCAGTACTTC.

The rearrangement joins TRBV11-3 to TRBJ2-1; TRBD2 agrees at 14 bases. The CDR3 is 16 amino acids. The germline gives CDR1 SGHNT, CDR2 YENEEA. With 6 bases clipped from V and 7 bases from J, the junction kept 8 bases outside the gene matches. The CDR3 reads CASSIGGTSGSNEQFF. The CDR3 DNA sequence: TGTGCCAGCAGTATAGGGGGGACTAGCGGGAGTAATGAGCAGTTCTTC.

This chain's CDR3 is CASRDRGFYEQYF. The DNA of the CDR3 is TGTGCCAGCAGGGACAGGGGATTCTACGAGCAGTACTTC. The rearrangement links TRBV11-2 to TRBJ2-7; 9 bases are a match to TRBD1. The CDR3 has 13 residues. Germline V gene data show CDR1 as SGHAT and CDR2 as FQNNGV. V lost 6 bases, J lost 3 bases, and 3 bases stayed unmatched.

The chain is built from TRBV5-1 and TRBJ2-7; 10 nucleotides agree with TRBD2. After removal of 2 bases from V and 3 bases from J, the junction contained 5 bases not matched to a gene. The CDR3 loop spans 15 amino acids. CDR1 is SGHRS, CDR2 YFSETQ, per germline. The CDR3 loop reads CASSLGLAVLYEQYF. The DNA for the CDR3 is TGCGCCAGCAGCTTAGGACTAGCGGTCCTCTACGAGCAGTACTTC.

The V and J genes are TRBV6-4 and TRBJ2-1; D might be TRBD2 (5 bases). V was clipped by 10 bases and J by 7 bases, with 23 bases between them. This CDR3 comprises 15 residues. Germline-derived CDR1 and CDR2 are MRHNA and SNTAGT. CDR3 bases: TGTGCCAACCCCCGTCTAGCAAGGCCGGCTAATGAGCAGTTCTTC. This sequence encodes CANPRLARPANEQFF.

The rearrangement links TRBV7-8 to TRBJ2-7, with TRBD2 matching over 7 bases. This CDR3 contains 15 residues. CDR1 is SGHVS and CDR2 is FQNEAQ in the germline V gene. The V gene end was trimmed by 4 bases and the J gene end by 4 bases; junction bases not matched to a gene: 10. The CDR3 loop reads CASSSGGQDKYEQYF. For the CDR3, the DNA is TGTGCCAGCAGCTCGGGAGGCCAGGACAAATACGAGCAGTACTTC.

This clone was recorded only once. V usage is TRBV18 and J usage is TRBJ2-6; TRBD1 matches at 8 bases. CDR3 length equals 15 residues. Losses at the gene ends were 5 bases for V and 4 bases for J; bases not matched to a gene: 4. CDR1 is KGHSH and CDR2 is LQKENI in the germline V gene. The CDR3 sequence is CASSADRAGANVLTF. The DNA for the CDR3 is TGTGCCAGCTCAGCGGACAGGGCGGGGGCCAACGTCCTGACTTTC.

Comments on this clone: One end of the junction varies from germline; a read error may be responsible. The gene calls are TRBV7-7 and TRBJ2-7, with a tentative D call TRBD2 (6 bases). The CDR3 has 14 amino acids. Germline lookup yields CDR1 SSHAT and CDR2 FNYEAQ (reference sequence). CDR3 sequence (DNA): TGTGCTAGCAGCTTGGTTGCGGGAATCTACGAGCAGTACTTC. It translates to CASSLVAGIYEQYF.

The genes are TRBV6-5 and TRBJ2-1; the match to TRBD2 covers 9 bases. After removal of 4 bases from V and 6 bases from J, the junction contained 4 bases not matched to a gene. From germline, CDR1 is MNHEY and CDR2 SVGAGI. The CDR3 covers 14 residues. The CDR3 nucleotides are TGTGCCAGCAGTTCGGGACTAGCCGGCAATGAGCAGTTCTTC. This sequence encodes CASSSGLAGNEQFF.

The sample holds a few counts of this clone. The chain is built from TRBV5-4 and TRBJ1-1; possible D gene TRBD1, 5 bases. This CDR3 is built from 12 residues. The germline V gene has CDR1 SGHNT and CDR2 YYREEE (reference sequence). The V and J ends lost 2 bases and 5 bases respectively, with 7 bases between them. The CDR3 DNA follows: TGTGCCAGCAGCTTTGGGGGGACTGAAGCTTTCTTT. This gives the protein CASSFGGTEAFF.

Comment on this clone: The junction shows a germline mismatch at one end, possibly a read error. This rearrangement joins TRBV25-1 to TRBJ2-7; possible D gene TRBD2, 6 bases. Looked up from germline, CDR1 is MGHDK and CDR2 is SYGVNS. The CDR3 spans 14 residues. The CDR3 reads CASTSGDREPVRHF. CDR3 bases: TGTGCCAGCACTTCCGGCGACCGGGAGCCGGTTCGGCACTTC.

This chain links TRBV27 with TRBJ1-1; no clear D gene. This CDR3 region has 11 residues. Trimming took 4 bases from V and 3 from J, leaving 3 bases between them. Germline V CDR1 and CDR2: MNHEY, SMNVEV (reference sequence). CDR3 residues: CASSSYTEAFF. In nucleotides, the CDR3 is TGTGCCAGCAGTTCTTACACTGAAGCTTTCTTT.

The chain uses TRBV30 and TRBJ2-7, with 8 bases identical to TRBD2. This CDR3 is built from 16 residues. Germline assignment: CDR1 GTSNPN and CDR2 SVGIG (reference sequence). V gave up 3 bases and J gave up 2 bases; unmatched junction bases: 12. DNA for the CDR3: TGTGCCTGGAGGGGGTTGCGAGCGGGAGACCCCTACGAGCAGTACTTC. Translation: CAWRGLRAGDPYEQYF.

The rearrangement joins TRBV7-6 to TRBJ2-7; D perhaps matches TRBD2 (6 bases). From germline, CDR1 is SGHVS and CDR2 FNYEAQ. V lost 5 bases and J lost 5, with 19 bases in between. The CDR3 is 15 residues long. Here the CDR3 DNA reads TGTGCCAGCAGCGAGGACTCGGGGGAGTTCAACGAGCAGTACTTC. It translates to CASSEDSGEFNEQYF.

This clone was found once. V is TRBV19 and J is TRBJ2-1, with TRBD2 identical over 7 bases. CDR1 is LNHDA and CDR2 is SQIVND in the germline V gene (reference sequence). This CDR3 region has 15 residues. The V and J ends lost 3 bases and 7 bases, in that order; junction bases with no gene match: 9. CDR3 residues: CASSIGGLAANEQFF. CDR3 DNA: TGTGCCAGTAGTATCGGGGGTCTAGCGGCAAATGAGCAGTTCTTC.

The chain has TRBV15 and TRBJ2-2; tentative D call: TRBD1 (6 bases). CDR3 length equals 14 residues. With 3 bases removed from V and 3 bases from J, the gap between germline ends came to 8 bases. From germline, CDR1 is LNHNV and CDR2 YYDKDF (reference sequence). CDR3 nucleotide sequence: TGTGCCACCAGCAGCGACAGGTACACCGGGGAGCTGTTTTTT. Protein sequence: CATSSDRYTGELFF.

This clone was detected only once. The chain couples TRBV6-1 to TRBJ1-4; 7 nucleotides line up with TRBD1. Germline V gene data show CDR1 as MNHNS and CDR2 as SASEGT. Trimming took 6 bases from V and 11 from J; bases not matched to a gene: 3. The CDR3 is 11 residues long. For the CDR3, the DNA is TGTGCCAGCAGGACGACAGGGAAACTGTTTTTT. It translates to CASRTTGKLFF.

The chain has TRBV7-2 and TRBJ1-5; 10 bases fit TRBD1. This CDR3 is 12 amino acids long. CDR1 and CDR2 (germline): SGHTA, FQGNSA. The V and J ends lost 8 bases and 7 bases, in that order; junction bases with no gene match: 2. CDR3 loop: CASGQGGQPQHF. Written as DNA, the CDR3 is TGTGCCAGCGGACAGGGGGGACAGCCCCAGCATTTT.

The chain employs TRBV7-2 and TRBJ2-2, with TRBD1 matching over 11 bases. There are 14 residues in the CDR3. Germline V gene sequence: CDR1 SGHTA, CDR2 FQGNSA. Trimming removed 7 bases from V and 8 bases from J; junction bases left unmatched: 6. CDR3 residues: CASTGQGAWGELFF. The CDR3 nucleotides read TGTGCCAGCACCGGACAGGGGGCATGGGGGGAGCTGTTTTTT.

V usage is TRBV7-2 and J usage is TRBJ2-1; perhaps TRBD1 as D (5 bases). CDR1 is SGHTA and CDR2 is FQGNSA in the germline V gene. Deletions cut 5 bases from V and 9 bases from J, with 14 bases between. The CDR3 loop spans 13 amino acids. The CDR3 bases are TGTGCCAGCAGCCCCCTAGGGGTGGTTGAGCAGTTCTTC. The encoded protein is CASSPLGVVEQFF.

The CDR3 DNA reads as TGTGCCAGCAGTTTATGCCCCCTAGCGGGAGAGTCCTACGAGCAGTACTTC. Its protein is CASSLCPLAGESYEQYF. This chain uses TRBV28 with TRBJ2-7; 10 bases are shared with TRBD2. The CDR3 has 17 residues. CDR1 is MDHEN, CDR2 SYDVKM, per germline. After removal of 0 bases from V and 1 base from J, the junction contained 6 bases not matched to a gene.

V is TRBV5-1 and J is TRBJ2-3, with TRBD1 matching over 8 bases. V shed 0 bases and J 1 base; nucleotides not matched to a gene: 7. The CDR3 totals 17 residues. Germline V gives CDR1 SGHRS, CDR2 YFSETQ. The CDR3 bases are TGCGCCAGCAGCTTGGTTCAGGGGGCTATGGGCACAGATACGCAGTATTTT. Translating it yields CASSLVQGAMGTDTQYF.

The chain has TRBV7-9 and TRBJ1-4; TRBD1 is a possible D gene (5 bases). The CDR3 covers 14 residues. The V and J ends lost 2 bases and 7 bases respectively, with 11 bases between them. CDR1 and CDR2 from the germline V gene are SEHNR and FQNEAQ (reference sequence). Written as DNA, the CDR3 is TGTGCCAGCAGCTTATTGGCAGGGCGTGAAAAACTGTTTTTT. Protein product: CASSLLAGREKLFF.

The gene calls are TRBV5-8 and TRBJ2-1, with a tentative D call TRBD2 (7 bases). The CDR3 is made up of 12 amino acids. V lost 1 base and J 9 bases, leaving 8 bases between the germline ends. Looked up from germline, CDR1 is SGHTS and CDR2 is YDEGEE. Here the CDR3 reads CASSLRGGEQFF. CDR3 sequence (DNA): TGTGCCAGCAGCTTGAGGGGGGGTGAGCAGTTCTTC.

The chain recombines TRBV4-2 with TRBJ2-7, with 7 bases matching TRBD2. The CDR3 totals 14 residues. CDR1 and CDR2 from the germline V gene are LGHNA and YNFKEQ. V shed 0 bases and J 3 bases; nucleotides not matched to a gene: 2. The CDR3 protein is CASSQDRGGYEQYF. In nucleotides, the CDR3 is TGTGCCAGCAGCCAAGATCGCGGGGGCTACGAGCAGTACTTC.

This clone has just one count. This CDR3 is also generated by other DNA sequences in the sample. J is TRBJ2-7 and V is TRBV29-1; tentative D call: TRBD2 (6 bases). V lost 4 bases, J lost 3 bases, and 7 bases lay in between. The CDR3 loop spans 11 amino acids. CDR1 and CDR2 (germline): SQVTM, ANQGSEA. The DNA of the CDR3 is TGCAGCGTTGTGCGGGGCTACGAGCAGTACTTC. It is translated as CSVVRGYEQYF.

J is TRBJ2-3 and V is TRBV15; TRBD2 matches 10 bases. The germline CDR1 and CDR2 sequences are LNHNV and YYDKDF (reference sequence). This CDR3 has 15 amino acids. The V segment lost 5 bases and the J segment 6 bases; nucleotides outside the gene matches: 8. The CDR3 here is CATSRQREGSDTQYF. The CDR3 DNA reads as TGTGCCACCAGCCGACAGCGGGAGGGCTCGGATACGCAGTATTTT.

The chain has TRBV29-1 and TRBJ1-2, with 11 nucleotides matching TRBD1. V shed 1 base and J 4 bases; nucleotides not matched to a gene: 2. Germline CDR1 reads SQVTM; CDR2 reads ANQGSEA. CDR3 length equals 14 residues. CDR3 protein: CSVEGGQGGYGYTF. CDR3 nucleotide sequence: TGCAGCGTTGAAGGGGGACAGGGGGGCTATGGCTACACCTTC.

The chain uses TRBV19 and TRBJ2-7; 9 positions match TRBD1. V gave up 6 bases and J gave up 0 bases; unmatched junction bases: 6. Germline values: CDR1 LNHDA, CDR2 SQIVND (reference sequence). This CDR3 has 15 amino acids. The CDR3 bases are TGTGCCAGTAGCAGAACAGGGGGCCCCTCCTACGAGCAGTACTTC. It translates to CASSRTGGPSYEQYF.

CDR3 loop: CAISEEGYEQYF. CDR3 bases: TGTGCCATCAGTGAGGAGGGCTACGAGCAGTACTTC. The V call is TRBV10-3, the J call TRBJ2-7, with D possibly TRBD2 on 5 matching bases. Germline-derived CDR1 and CDR2 are ENHRY and SYGVKD. This CDR3 region has 12 residues. Trimming left V 2 bases short and J 3 bases short, with 5 bases between.

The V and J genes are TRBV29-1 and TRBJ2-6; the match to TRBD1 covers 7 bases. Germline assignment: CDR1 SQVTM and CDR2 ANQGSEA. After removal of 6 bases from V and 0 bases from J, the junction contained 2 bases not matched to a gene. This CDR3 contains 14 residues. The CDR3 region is CSVSGGSGANVLTF. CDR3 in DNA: TGCAGCGTCTCAGGGGGCTCTGGGGCCAACGTCCTGACTTTC. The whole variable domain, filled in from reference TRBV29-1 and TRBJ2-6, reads SAVISQKPSRDICQRGTSLTIQCQVDSQVTMMFWYRQQPGQSLTLIATANQGSEATYESGFVIDKFPISRPNLTFSTLTVSNMSPEDSSIYLCSVSGGSGANVLTFGAGSRLTVL.